These 7 T cell receptor beta chains came from one sample sequenced in a study of T cells in women clearing cervical HPV infection. The repertoire was sequenced with immunoSEQ multiplex PCR; TCRdb's copy has only in-frame clones and lacks some. The table lists over 15,000 clones, with roughly 10% in the top ten. Input material: blood buffy coat. These receptors originate from a woman aged 18-70 years with a cervical HPV16 infection that either progressed to CIN3+ or cleared (not recorded which).

Points on this clone: The read falls 3 residues short of the CDR3 end, and the missing part is taken from the germline J gene. The chain employs TRBV7-9 and TRBJ1-2, with D possibly being TRBD1 (5 bases). Germline assignment: CDR1 SEHNR and CDR2 FQNEAQ (reference sequence). The length of the CDR3 is 13 residues. CDR3: CASSTGGSDDYTF. The part of the CDR3 DNA that was read is TGTGCCAGCAGCACGGGGGGATCCGACGAC.

Remarks on this clone: The read terminates 3 residues before the CDR3 end, so the remaining end is supplied by the germline J gene. The V gene is TRBV20-1, the J gene TRBJ2-3, with TRBD1 as a possible D gene (6 bases). Germline-derived CDR1 and CDR2 are DFQATT and SNEGSKA (reference sequence). The CDR3 runs to 13 residues. CDR3 DNA, as far as it was read: TGCAGTGCTAGAGAACAGGGCGATCAGCCG. Translating it yields CSAREQGDQP. The complete CDR3 sequence is CSAREQGDQPQYF.

About this clone: The CDR3 goes on 3 residues after the read ends, and that part is filled in from the germline J gene. The rearrangement uses TRBV6-2 or TRBV6-3 and TRBJ2-2, with 11 bases identical to TRBD1. V trimming: 7 bases; J trimming: 5 bases; junction bases outside the gene matches: 3. This CDR3 has 14 residues. The germline V gene encodes CDR1 MNHEY and CDR2 SVGEGT. CDR3 loop: CASNWDRGTGELFF. Partial CDR3 DNA: TGTGCCAGCAACTGGGACAGGGGGACCGGGGAG.

A word on this clone: The read gets to within 3 residues of the CDR3 end, and the germline J gene fills in the rest. V and J are TRBV19 and TRBJ2-2; the match to TRBD1 covers 7 bases. The CDR3 runs to 13 residues. Unmatched junction bases numbered 3, after V lost 9 bases and J lost 2 bases. Germline loops: CDR1 LNHDA, CDR2 SQIVND (reference sequence). The sequenced CDR3 bases are TGTGCCAGCCACAGGGGTAACACCGGGGAG. It is translated as CASHRGNTGE. The CDR3 as a whole reads CASHRGNTGELFF.

With respect to this clone: The read halts 3 residues ahead of the CDR3 end, with the missing end drawn from the germline J gene. The genes are TRBV20-1 and TRBJ2-1; TRBD2 might be the D (5 bases). The CDR3 runs 14 residues. V was clipped by 1 base and J by 3 bases, with 10 bases between them. Germline-derived CDR1 and CDR2 are DFQATT and SNEGSKA (reference sequence). The DNA read from the CDR3 is TGCAGTGCTAGAGTTATTACTAGCTACAATGAG. Translation gives CSARVITSYNE. The CDR3 in its entirety is CSARVITSYNEQFF.

For this clone: The read is 3 residues too short to cover the CDR3 end, so that end is filled in from the germline J gene. The chain is built from TRBV30 and TRBJ2-2; D might be TRBD1 (6 bases). Per the germline V gene, CDR1 is GTSNPN and CDR2 is SVGIG (reference sequence). Trimming pared 1 base from V and 7 bases from J, leaving 7 bases between. The CDR3 spans 12 residues. CDR3 loop: CAWSGGLGELFF. The covered CDR3 bases are TGTGCCTGGAGTGGGGGGCTCGGGGAG.

Concerning this clone: The read is 3 residues too short to cover the CDR3 end, so that end is filled in from the germline J gene. J is TRBJ2-7 and V is TRBV11-2; D is unclear. Germline-derived CDR1 and CDR2 are SGHAT and FQNNGV. The V end was cut by 5 bases, the J end by 6 bases, with 11 bases between. The CDR3 sequence is 12 residues long. The CDR3 bases that were read are TGTGCCAGCAGCCGAATCAAAGGCGAG. Translation gives CASSRIKGE. The entire CDR3 is CASSRIKGEQYF. The variable domain in full, completed from reference TRBV11-2 and TRBJ2-7, reads EAGVAQSPRYKIIEKRQSVAFWCNPISGHATLYWYQQILGQGPKLLIQFQNNGVVDDSQLPKDRFSAERLKGVDSTLKIQPAKLEDSAVYLCASSRIKGEQYFGPGTRLTVT.